The rows below give T cell receptor beta chains drawn from one sample of a study of blood T cell repertoires in COVID-19. Repertoires were generated with immunoSEQ multiplex PCR, while TCRdb's copy carries only in-frame clones and drops some. The table lists around 310,000 clones, 70% to 90% of them singletons. Material for sequencing was peripheral blood. Receptor source: a woman aged 45-60 years with active or convalescent COVID-19. Each CDR3 is given with its conserved first and last residue. The order of the fields is D gene, V gene, CDR3 protein. D genes are given only for firm matches.

d_call: TRBD2
v_call: TRBV5-3
cdr3_aa: CARSLREAGELFF

d_call: NA
v_call: TRBV28
cdr3_aa: CASTPGGVVTGNTIYF

d_call: TRBD1
v_call: TRBV30
cdr3_aa: CAWSDRGQDGYTF

d_call: NA
v_call: TRBV28
cdr3_aa: CASSPGGSYNEQFF

d_call: TRBD1
v_call: TRBV12-5
cdr3_aa: CASGLESGTGPGYTF

d_call: NA
v_call: TRBV27
cdr3_aa: CASSLSEPGVNREQYF

d_call: TRBD2
v_call: TRBV5-6
cdr3_aa: CASSPRRGSSYNEQFF

d_call: TRBD1
v_call: TRBV10-3
cdr3_aa: CAIKPGQGVNATNEKLFF

d_call: TRBD1
v_call: TRBV28
cdr3_aa: CASSSPGQGNSPLHF

d_call: NA
v_call: TRBV6-2/TRBV6-3
cdr3_aa: CASSYYRSGQRNEKLFF

d_call: TRBD2
v_call: TRBV7-2
cdr3_aa: CASSQLAGRADTQYF

d_call: TRBD2
v_call: TRBV7-8
cdr3_aa: CASSLDGLAGLGGYNEQFF

d_call: TRBD2
v_call: TRBV5-4
cdr3_aa: CASRLASGQETQYF

d_call: TRBD1
v_call: TRBV6-6
cdr3_aa: CASVRQGSSNYGYTF

d_call: TRBD1
v_call: TRBV19
cdr3_aa: CASGTGTGITGELFF

d_call: TRBD1
v_call: TRBV7-9
cdr3_aa: CASSWGQGFDNYTF

d_call: TRBD1
v_call: TRBV27
cdr3_aa: CASSLRQGALNTGELFF

d_call: NA
v_call: TRBV6-5
cdr3_aa: CASSYSRGWGTEAFF

d_call: NA
v_call: TRBV7-9
cdr3_aa: CASSFGGFNQPQHF

d_call: NA
v_call: TRBV19
cdr3_aa: CASKRDSSNEQFF

d_call: NA
v_call: TRBV24-1
cdr3_aa: CATSLAGEQYF

d_call: NA
v_call: TRBV6-1
cdr3_aa: CASSGRVGGFSNTEAFF